This TCR beta chain was profiled in a study of blood T cell repertoires in COVID-19. Study-level background: Researchers got acute and convalescent COVID-19 samples from the United States, Italy and Spain. From T cells, B-cell-depleted T cells, or PBMCs came the material, which was cDNA or gDNA.

After removal of 6 bases from V and 6 bases from J, the junction contained 7 bases not matched to a gene. The CDR3 loop spans 14 amino acids. CDR1 ENHRY and CDR2 SYGVKD come from the germline V gene. Authors' methods: Reference gene primer amplification yielded estimated nucleated cell counts. Some clones are missing from TCRdb's copy, which holds only in-frame ones; the method was immunoSEQ multiplex PCR. D and trimming were read from the DNA, whereas the V and J calls and clone size are those reported in that table. The sample includes some 250,000 clones, about four fifths of them seen just once. This rearrangement joins TRBV10-3 to TRBJ2-3; 9 bases map to TRBD2. Sequencing was done on a sample of peripheral blood. The receptor comes from a man at least 80 years old with acute or convalescent COVID-19. CDR3 in DNA: TGTGCCATCAGGGGGCGGGGGGGCCATGATACGCAGTATTTT. Translation: CAIRGRGGHDTQYF.